Listed below are T cell receptor beta chains from one sample, sequenced in a study of metastatic and nonmetastatic thyroid tumors. TCRdb reassembled clones from the PCR reads with MiXCR. The data contain around 50,000 clones, 25% to 30% of them singletons. The sample consisted of blood. The receptor set was obtained from a female donor with papillary thyroid cancer or a benign thyroid nodule (not recorded which). Some clones in this sample may be carry-over from other donors' samples. The CDR3 runs from the conserved cysteine through the conserved F or W. The D gene is left open where the match is weak. Clone size is given for some rows only: seen once, a few or many times, or a class if the clone is expanded.

V	size	J	D	CDR3	DNA
TRBV5-1	once	TRBJ1-1	-	CASSSLAASNTEAFF	TGCGCCAGCAGCTCTCTGGCAGCCTCGAACACTGAAGCTTTCTTT
TRBV7-9	-	TRBJ1-5	-	CASSSGAAGNQPQHF	TGTGCCAGCAGCTCTGGGGCAGCGGGCAATCAGCCCCAGCATTTT
TRBV15	-	TRBJ1-1	-	CATSRDTRTPNTEAFF	TGTGCCACCAGCAGAGATACTCGGACACCCAACACTGAAGCTTTCTTT
TRBV18	once	TRBJ2-3	-	CASSLSAQGDTQYF	TGTGCCAGCTCACTCTCCGCACAGGGAGATACGCAGTATTTT
TRBV6-5	-	TRBJ1-2	-	CASSSSNGGTYGYTF	TGTGCCAGCAGTTCAAGTAATGGGGGTACCTATGGCTACACCTTC
TRBV7-2	many	TRBJ1-1	TRBD1	CASSLQGASEAFF	TGTGCCAGCAGCCTACAGGGGGCGAGTGAAGCTTTCTTT
TRBV11-2	-	TRBJ2-3	TRBD2	CASSLGGRAADTQYF	TGTGCCAGCAGCTTGGGGGGGAGGGCTGCAGATACGCAGTATTTT
TRBV7-9	-	TRBJ1-2	-	CASSLTVAEDGFTF	TGTGCCAGCAGCTTAACCGTCGCCGAGGATGGCTTCACCTTC
TRBV19	-	TRBJ2-7	-	CASSPEGDNEQYF	TGTGCCAGTAGTCCCGAGGGAGACAACGAGCAGTACTTC
TRBV12-3/TRBV12-4	-	TRBJ2-2	TRBD2	CASRPSGRAHGELFF	TGTGCCAGCAGACCTAGCGGGAGGGCCCACGGGGAGCTGTTTTTT
TRBV6-2/TRBV6-3	few	TRBJ1-1	-	CASSYSSIANTEAFF	TGTGCCAGCAGTTACTCGTCCATCGCGAACACTGAAGCTTTCTTT
TRBV11-1	-	TRBJ2-2	TRBD2	CASSPVGLAETGELFF	TGTGCCAGCAGCCCGGTAGGCCTAGCGGAAACCGGGGAGCTGTTTTTT
TRBV19	once	TRBJ2-5	-	CASSIRASGLIQETQYF	TGTGCCAGTAGTATACGAGCCTCCGGACTGATCCAAGAGACCCAGTACTTC
TRBV12-3/TRBV12-4	-	TRBJ1-6	-	CASSTGQINSPLHF	TGTGCCAGCAGCACGGGTCAGATTAATTCACCCCTCCACTTT
TRBV4-2	-	TRBJ2-3	-	CASSQWGGPFSPDTQYF	TGTGCCAGCAGCCAATGGGGGGGGCCCTTTTCCCCAGATACGCAGTATTTT
TRBV7-3	few	TRBJ2-7	-	CASSPGDPLKQYF	TGTGCCAGCAGTCCCGGGGATCCCTTGAAGCAGTACTTC
TRBV27	-	TRBJ1-4	-	CASSAMLVGEVNEKLFF	TGTGCCAGCAGTGCGATGCTGGTCGGGGAAGTAAATGAAAAACTGTTTTTT
TRBV20-1	-	TRBJ1-4	-	CSARDSRADNEKLFF	TGCAGTGCTAGAGATAGCAGGGCCGATAATGAAAAACTGTTTTTT
TRBV27	few	TRBJ1-2	TRBD1	CASSLLGQGSNYGYTF	TGTGCCAGCAGTTTATTGGGACAGGGGTCTAACTATGGCTACACCTTC
TRBV11-2	-	TRBJ2-3	-	CASSTATGLGTDTQYF	TGTGCCAGCAGCACCGCAACAGGGTTGGGCACAGATACGCAGTATTTT
TRBV6-2/TRBV6-3	few	TRBJ1-1	-	CASSYPRMNTEAFF	TGTGCCAGCAGTTACCCGAGGATGAACACTGAAGCTTTCTTT
TRBV29-1	many	TRBJ1-5	TRBD1	CSVGGNPNQPQHF	TGCAGCGTAGGGGGCAACCCGAATCAGCCCCAGCATTTT
TRBV2	-	TRBJ2-3	-	CASSDPSPRTQYF	TGTGCCAGCAGTGACCCCTCGCCACGCACGCAGTATTTT
TRBV7-2	-	TRBJ2-3	TRBD1	CASSFSQGADTQYF	TGTGCCAGCAGCTTCAGCCAGGGGGCAGATACGCAGTATTTT
TRBV10-3	-	TRBJ2-2	TRBD1	CAIGQANTGELFF	TGTGCCATTGGACAGGCGAACACCGGGGAGCTGTTTTTT
TRBV6-5	few	TRBJ2-3	-	CASSWGRDTQYF	TGTGCCAGCAGTTGGGGACGAGATACGCAGTATTTT
TRBV7-3	-	TRBJ2-7	TRBD2	CASSLASGDAYEQYF	TGTGCCAGCAGCCTCGCTAGCGGGGATGCCTACGAGCAGTACTTC
TRBV7-9	-	TRBJ1-2	-	CASSLGTSGYTF	TGTGCCAGCAGCTTAGGGACGTCTGGCTACACCTTC
TRBV30	many	TRBJ2-7	-	CAWTDGRSYEQYF	TGTGCCTGGACCGACGGGCGGAGTTACGAGCAGTACTTC
TRBV2	few	TRBJ1-1	-	CASSENRVGNTEAFF	TGTGCCAGCAGTGAAAACCGGGTGGGAAACACTGAAGCTTTCTTT
TRBV7-2	-	TRBJ2-1	-	CASSFFGRENEQFF	TGTGCCAGCAGCTTTTTTGGCAGGGAAAATGAGCAGTTCTTC
TRBV28	-	TRBJ1-1	TRBD1	CASSLGRGQLNTEAFF	TGTGCCAGCAGTTTGGGTAGGGGACAGCTGAACACTGAAGCTTTCTTT
TRBV5-5	once	TRBJ1-5	TRBD1	CASSLAPGGHQPQHF	TGTGCCAGCAGCTTGGCCCCAGGGGGTCATCAGCCCCAGCATTTT
TRBV5-1	few	TRBJ2-1	-	CASSLSRLEQFF	TGCGCCAGCAGCTTGAGTCGGTTGGAGCAGTTCTTC
TRBV6-5	few	TRBJ1-5	TRBD1	CASSFRDSRNQPQHF	TGTGCCAGCAGTTTCAGGGACAGCCGCAATCAGCCCCAGCATTTT
TRBV6-1	-	TRBJ2-7	-	CASSTGDGSYEQYF	TGTGCCAGCAGTACCGGGGACGGCTCCTACGAGCAGTACTTC
TRBV5-1	-	TRBJ2-1	-	CASISPPYNEQFF	TGCGCCAGCATCTCCCCCCCCTACAATGAGCAGTTCTTC
TRBV5-1	-	TRBJ1-2	-	CASSPLLQGGGYTF	TGCGCCAGCAGCCCTCTATTACAGGGTGGTGGCTACACCTTC
TRBV18	-	TRBJ2-1	TRBD1	CASSPLRGQGGINEQFF	TGTGCCAGCTCACCATTACGAGGACAGGGAGGTATCAATGAGCAGTTCTTC
TRBV28	few	TRBJ2-7	-	CASSSGRSSYEQYF	TGTGCCAGCAGTTCAGGGAGGAGCTCCTACGAGCAGTACTTC
TRBV5-1	-	TRBJ2-7	TRBD1	CASSLGQGGYEQYF	TGCGCCAGCAGCTTGGGACAGGGGGGGTACGAGCAGTACTTC
TRBV20-1	-	TRBJ2-7	-	CSARGQRDYEQYF	TGCAGTGCTCGAGGACAAAGAGACTACGAGCAGTACTTC
TRBV6-1	-	TRBJ2-7	-	CASAPPRASRFIGSEQYF	TGTGCCAGCGCCCCGCCCCGGGCCTCTAGATTTATAGGCTCCGAGCAGTACTTC
TRBV4-1	-	TRBJ1-5	-	CASSQDRVTNQPQHF	TGCGCCAGCAGCCAAGATCGGGTAACCAATCAGCCCCAGCATTTT
TRBV28	few	TRBJ2-7	TRBD2	CASSLTVSLAGTSYEQYF	TGTGCCAGCAGTCTCACCGTATCACTAGCGGGTACCTCCTACGAGCAGTACTTC
TRBV28	-	TRBJ2-1	TRBD2	CASRIAGGNYNEQFF	TGTGCCAGCAGAATAGCGGGAGGTAACTACAATGAGCAGTTCTTC
TRBV28	-	TRBJ1-2	-	CASRDGGRYGYTF	TGTGCCAGCAGGGATGGGGGACGATATGGCTACACCTTC
TRBV12-3/TRBV12-4	few	TRBJ1-5	-	CASSRKVGQPQHF	TGTGCCAGCAGCAGGAAGGTTGGCCAGCCCCAGCATTTT
TRBV11-1	-	TRBJ2-1	-	CASSPDSAIFLLNEHFF	TGTGCCAGCAGCCCGGACAGCGCCATATTCCTTCTCAATGAGCATTTCTTC
TRBV30	-	TRBJ2-7	-	CAWRLRAAYEQYF	TGTGCCTGGAGACTGCGGGCAGCCTACGAGCAGTACTTC
TRBV20-1	few	TRBJ1-2	TRBD1	CSAFDRVNYGYTF	TGCAGTGCTTTCGACAGGGTTAACTATGGCTACACCTTC
TRBV4-3	-	TRBJ2-3	TRBD2	CASSLTSGVFDTQYF	TGCGCCAGCAGCCTGACTAGCGGGGTCTTTGATACGCAGTATTTT
TRBV30	few	TRBJ1-2	-	CAWSTGQGDYGYTF	TGTGCCTGGAGTACCGGGCAGGGAGACTATGGCTACACCTTC
TRBV6-1	-	TRBJ2-7	TRBD1	CASSWDSLSYEQYF	TGTGCCAGCAGCTGGGACAGCCTTTCCTACGAGCAGTACTTC
TRBV6-1	-	TRBJ1-6	-	CASKENSPNNSPLHF	TGTGCCAGCAAGGAAAACTCTCCCAATAATTCACCCCTCCACTTT
TRBV27	-	TRBJ2-7	-	CASSLGTPIYEQYF	TGTGCCAGCAGTTTAGGGACACCCATCTACGAGCAGTACTTC
TRBV30	-	TRBJ1-6	TRBD1	CAWDRTGSNSPLHF	TGTGCCTGGGATAGGACAGGGAGTAATTCACCCCTCCACTTT
TRBV4-2	few	TRBJ2-1	TRBD2	CASSPGLAGVNEQFF	TGTGCCAGCAGCCCGGGACTAGCGGGGGTAAATGAGCAGTTCTTC
TRBV6-5	few	TRBJ1-1	TRBD1	CASSYSWTGGDTEAFF	TGTGCCAGCAGTTACTCCTGGACAGGGGGAGATACTGAAGCTTTCTTT
TRBV7-2	many	TRBJ2-7	-	CASSLAQGYGHEQYF	TGTGCCAGCAGCTTAGCCCAGGGATACGGCCACGAGCAGTACTTC